These T cell receptor beta chains were read from a single sample in a study of shared clonotypes between healthy human individuals. This table comes from immunoSEQ multiplex PCR, and its TCRdb copy is limited to in-frame clones, with some not included. The table shows about 1,500,000 clones, with approximately 96% occurring only once. Input material: naive CD4+ T cells sorted from blood. These receptors were collected from a man aged 25 to 45 in good health. Each CDR3 is given with its conserved first and last residue. The D gene is left open where the match is weak. Clone size is given for some rows only: seen once, a few or many times, or a class if the clone is expanded.

v_gene: TRBV18; j_gene: TRBJ2-1; abundance: -; d_gene: TRBD2; CDR3nt: TGTGCCAGCTCAAATACCTATGGGGGGACTAGAGGATCCAATGAGCAGTTCTTC; CDR3aa: CASSNTYGGTRGSNEQFF
v_gene: TRBV27; j_gene: TRBJ2-7; abundance: -; d_gene: -; CDR3nt: TGTGCCAGCGCGCTTGGGGGCGGTCGGATCTCCTACGAGCAGTACTTC; CDR3aa: CASALGGGRISYEQYF
v_gene: TRBV18; j_gene: TRBJ2-1; abundance: -; d_gene: TRBD2; CDR3nt: TGTGCCAGCTCACCCCTCCACTCTAGCGGGCTCTACAATGAGCAGTTCTTC; CDR3aa: CASSPLHSSGLYNEQFF
v_gene: TRBV7-2; j_gene: TRBJ2-3; abundance: -; d_gene: -; CDR3nt: TGTGCCAGCAGCGTCCGGGGACTGAGTCCTAGCACAGATACGCAGTATTTT; CDR3aa: CASSVRGLSPSTDTQYF
v_gene: TRBV4-3; j_gene: TRBJ2-7; abundance: -; d_gene: -; CDR3nt: TGCGCCAGCAGCCAAGAGTGGGGGTTCACTTCCTACGAGCAGTACTTC; CDR3aa: CASSQEWGFTSYEQYF
v_gene: TRBV30; j_gene: TRBJ1-3; abundance: once; d_gene: TRBD1; CDR3nt: TGTGCCTGGAGAGGGACAGGCGGAAACACCATATATTTT; CDR3aa: CAWRGTGGNTIYF
v_gene: TRBV10-3; j_gene: TRBJ1-2; abundance: -; d_gene: -; CDR3nt: TGTGCCATCAATGACCGAAACCATAACTATGGCTACACCTTC; CDR3aa: CAINDRNHNYGYTF
v_gene: TRBV5-1; j_gene: TRBJ1-1; abundance: -; d_gene: -; CDR3nt: TGCGCCAGCAGCGAGTCTAGAGGGATAGGGACTGAAGCTTTCTTT; CDR3aa: CASSESRGIGTEAFF
v_gene: TRBV27; j_gene: TRBJ1-5; abundance: -; d_gene: -; CDR3nt: TGTGCCAGCAGTTTCCAATGGGGTCAGCCCCAGCATTTT; CDR3aa: CASSFQWGQPQHF
v_gene: TRBV15; j_gene: TRBJ2-7; abundance: -; d_gene: -; CDR3nt: TGTGCCACCAGCGTTTGGGGGGCGCCCTACGAGCAGTACTTC; CDR3aa: CATSVWGAPYEQYF
v_gene: TRBV2; j_gene: TRBJ2-3; abundance: -; d_gene: -; CDR3nt: TGTGCCAGCAGTGCAGGGGCCACAGATACGCAGTATTTT; CDR3aa: CASSAGATDTQYF
v_gene: TRBV27; j_gene: TRBJ2-3; abundance: once; d_gene: -; CDR3nt: TGTGCCAGCAGTTTACGGCTAGCTCGTTCCACAGATACGCAGTATTTT; CDR3aa: CASSLRLARSTDTQYF
v_gene: TRBV7-9; j_gene: TRBJ2-7; abundance: -; d_gene: TRBD2; CDR3nt: TGTGCCAGCAGCCCAAATCAGGGAATAGCGGGAGAACAGTCCCACGAGCAGTACTTC; CDR3aa: CASSPNQGIAGEQSHEQYF
v_gene: TRBV5-4; j_gene: TRBJ2-3; abundance: -; d_gene: -; CDR3nt: TGTGCCAGCAGCTTGGCAGTTGCGGCCCTCACAGATACGCAGTATTTT; CDR3aa: CASSLAVAALTDTQYF
v_gene: TRBV11-2; j_gene: TRBJ2-2; abundance: -; d_gene: -; CDR3nt: TGTGCCAGCAGCTTAGCGGGGCCCACCGGGGAGCTGTTTTTT; CDR3aa: CASSLAGPTGELFF
v_gene: TRBV2; j_gene: TRBJ2-7; abundance: -; d_gene: TRBD1; CDR3nt: TGTGCCAGCAGCGAGGAGACAGGGTTCTACGAGCAGTACTTC; CDR3aa: CASSEETGFYEQYF
v_gene: TRBV28; j_gene: TRBJ1-1; abundance: -; d_gene: -; CDR3nt: TGTGCCAGCAGTTTGCCGCCGGGGAACACTGAAGCTTTCTTT; CDR3aa: CASSLPPGNTEAFF
v_gene: TRBV9; j_gene: TRBJ2-7; abundance: -; d_gene: -; CDR3nt: TGTGCCAGCAGCGAAGGTCCCCATCGTATCTCCTACGAGCAGTACTTC; CDR3aa: CASSEGPHRISYEQYF
v_gene: TRBV9; j_gene: TRBJ2-1; abundance: once; d_gene: -; CDR3nt: TGTGCCAGCAGCCGTACTAGTGACTCCTACAATGAGCAGTTCTTC; CDR3aa: CASSRTSDSYNEQFF
v_gene: TRBV27; j_gene: TRBJ2-7; abundance: -; d_gene: -; CDR3nt: TGTGCCAGCAGTTCCCCTCCCCCCTACGAGCAGTACTTC; CDR3aa: CASSSPPPYEQYF
v_gene: TRBV18; j_gene: TRBJ2-3; abundance: once; d_gene: -; CDR3nt: TGTGCCAGCTCACCAAAAGTTTTTTCGGGGACCAGCACAGATACGCAGTATTTT; CDR3aa: CASSPKVFSGTSTDTQYF
v_gene: TRBV9; j_gene: TRBJ1-3; abundance: -; d_gene: -; CDR3nt: TGTGCCAGCAGCGTGGGTGACACCTACTCTGGAAACACCATATATTTT; CDR3aa: CASSVGDTYSGNTIYF
v_gene: TRBV29-1; j_gene: TRBJ2-7; abundance: -; d_gene: -; CDR3nt: TGCAGCGTTGAGTGGGGGCTAGGCGGCGAGCAGTACTTC; CDR3aa: CSVEWGLGGEQYF
v_gene: TRBV25-1; j_gene: TRBJ2-7; abundance: -; d_gene: -; CDR3nt: TGTGCCAGCAGTGAACAGGGTACTAGCTCTAGATACGAGCAGTACTTC; CDR3aa: CASSEQGTSSRYEQYF
v_gene: TRBV18; j_gene: TRBJ2-7; abundance: -; d_gene: TRBD1; CDR3nt: TGTGCCAGCTCACCAAGACAGGGAATAAGTTACGAGCAGTACTTC; CDR3aa: CASSPRQGISYEQYF
v_gene: TRBV10-3; j_gene: TRBJ2-2; abundance: -; d_gene: TRBD1; CDR3nt: TGTGCCATCAGGGATCCCGGGACAGATAGACCGAACACCGGGGAGCTGTTTTTT; CDR3aa: CAIRDPGTDRPNTGELFF